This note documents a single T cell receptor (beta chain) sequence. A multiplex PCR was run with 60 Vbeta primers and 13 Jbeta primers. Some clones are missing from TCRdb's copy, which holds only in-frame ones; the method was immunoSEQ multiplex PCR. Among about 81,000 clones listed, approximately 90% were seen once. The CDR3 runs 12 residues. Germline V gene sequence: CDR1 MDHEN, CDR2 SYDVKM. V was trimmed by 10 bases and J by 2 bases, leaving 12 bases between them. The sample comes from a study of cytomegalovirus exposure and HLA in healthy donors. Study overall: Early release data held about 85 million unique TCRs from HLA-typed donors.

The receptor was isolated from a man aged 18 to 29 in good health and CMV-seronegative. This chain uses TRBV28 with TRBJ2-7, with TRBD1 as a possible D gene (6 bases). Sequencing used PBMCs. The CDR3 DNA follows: TGTGCCACAACAGGGCTCACCTACGAGCAGTACTTC. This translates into CATTGLTYEQYF. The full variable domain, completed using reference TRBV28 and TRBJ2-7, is DVKVTQSSRYLVKRTGEKVFLECVQDMDHENMFWYRQDPGLGLRLIYFSYDVKMKEKGDIPEGYSVSREKKERFSLILESASTNQTSMYLCATTGLTYEQYFGPGTRLTVT.